These 32 T cell receptor beta chains were sequenced from one sample in a study of cytomegalovirus exposure and HLA in healthy donors. Generated by immunoSEQ multiplex PCR, the TCRdb table keeps only in-frame clones and is missing some. The sample has more than 95,000 clones, roughly 90% seen once. The sample comprised PBMCs. These receptors all stem from a woman under 30 in good health and CMV-seronegative.

The CDR3 nucleotides are TGTGCCAGCAGCTTTATAGCGTCGTACAATGAGCAGTTCTTC. Translation: CASSFIASYNEQFF. V gene TRBV7-9 combines with J gene TRBJ2-1; the D gene is possibly TRBD2 (5 bases). The CDR3 length is 14 residues. With 3 bases removed from V and 4 bases from J, the gap between germline ends came to 10 bases. Germline CDR1 and CDR2: SEHNR and FQNEAQ (reference sequence).

Only a few counts were recorded for this clone. Here the CDR3 DNA reads TGTGCCAGCAGCCCAAAACGACTAGCGGGAGGGATCAATGAGCAGTTCTTC. It encodes CASSPKRLAGGINEQFF. The rearrangement joins TRBV7-9 to TRBJ2-1; 14 bases are shared with TRBD2. Germline CDR1 and CDR2: SEHNR and FQNEAQ (reference sequence). The CDR3 extends over 17 amino acids. Trimming cost V 5 bases and J 6 bases; bases outside gene matches: 9.

For the CDR3, the DNA is TGTGCCAGCAGCCCTCGTTTGAACACTGAAGCTTTCTTT. Protein product: CASSPRLNTEAFF. The chain couples TRBV11-2 to TRBJ1-1, with D uncertain. The CDR3 contains 13 residues. CDR1 is SGHAT and CDR2 is FQNNGV in the germline V gene. V lost 5 bases, J lost 0 bases, and 7 bases lay in between.

The gene calls are TRBV5-1 and TRBJ1-6; D ambiguous. The CDR3 is 13 amino acids. V was pared by 4 bases and J by 8 bases, with 10 bases between. The germline V gene encodes CDR1 SGHRS and CDR2 YFSETQ. CDR3 nucleotide sequence: TGCGCCAGCAGCGTTAACAGAGATTCACCCCTCCACTTT. This gives the protein CASSVNRDSPLHF.

J is TRBJ1-1 and V is TRBV5-5; D may be TRBD1 (5 bases). Deletions cut 1 base from V and 4 bases from J, with 14 bases between. Looked up from germline, CDR1 is SGHKS and CDR2 is YYEKEE (reference sequence). The CDR3 has 15 residues. The CDR3 sequence: CASSLMTAPLTEAFF. The CDR3 bases are TGTGCCAGCAGCTTGATGACAGCTCCGCTCACTGAAGCTTTCTTT.

The chain combines TRBV7-9 with TRBJ2-3, with D maybe TRBD1 (5 bases). V lost 4 bases, J lost 0 bases, and 11 bases lay in between. The CDR3 runs 15 residues. Germline V gives CDR1 SEHNR, CDR2 FQNEAQ (reference sequence). The CDR3 loop reads CASSSRTTSTDTQYF. The CDR3 bases are TGTGCCAGCAGCTCAAGGACAACTAGCACAGATACGCAGTATTTT.

V and J are TRBV5-6 and TRBJ1-2; D is possibly TRBD1 (5 bases). This CDR3 is 15 amino acids long. Deletions cut 2 bases from V and 0 bases from J, with 11 bases between. CDR1 and CDR2 (germline): SGHDT, YYEEEE. This chain's CDR3 is CASSFTGLTNYGYTF. DNA for the CDR3: TGTGCCAGCAGCTTCACGGGACTAACTAACTATGGCTACACCTTC.

This sequence joins TRBV5-1 and TRBJ2-1; 7 nucleotides agree with TRBD1. The CDR3 loop spans 18 amino acids. The J segment lost 2 bases and the V segment lost 0 bases, leaving 11 bases of the junction unmatched. Germline-derived CDR1 and CDR2 are SGHRS and YFSETQ. This chain's CDR3 is CASSLAPGQQATYNEQFF. The CDR3 bases are TGCGCCAGCAGCTTGGCCCCGGGACAGCAAGCAACCTACAATGAGCAGTTCTTC.

The chain carries TRBV6-5 and TRBJ1-4, with TRBD1 identical over 11 bases. Trimming removed 6 bases from V and 8 bases from J; junction bases left unmatched: 5. Germline CDR1 reads MNHEY; CDR2 reads SVGAGI. This CDR3 comprises 14 residues. As DNA, the CDR3 is TGTGCCAGCAGCCGGGACAGGGGGAGGGAAAAACTGTTTTTT. Translating gives CASSRDRGREKLFF.

The rearrangement joins TRBV5-1 to TRBJ2-7; 7 bases fit TRBD2. The germline V gene has CDR1 SGHRS and CDR2 YFSETQ. The CDR3 loop spans 14 amino acids. The trim removed 2 bases at V and 2 bases at J, leaving 4 bases unmatched. CDR3 in amino acids: CASSLRGEAYEQYF. For the CDR3, the DNA is TGCGCCAGCAGCTTACGGGGGGAAGCCTACGAGCAGTACTTC.

This chain uses TRBV6-5 with TRBJ2-2, with D unresolved. This CDR3 has 15 amino acids. Germline V gene data show CDR1 as MNHEY and CDR2 as SVGAGI. Deletions cut 7 bases from V and 0 bases from J, with 12 bases between. CDR3 in amino acids: CASNERFPNTGELFF. The CDR3 DNA sequence: TGTGCCAGCAACGAGCGATTTCCGAACACCGGGGAGCTGTTTTTT.

V and J are TRBV7-2 and TRBJ2-7; 14 positions match TRBD2. This CDR3 region has 16 residues. V shed 5 bases and J 4 bases; nucleotides not matched to a gene: 7. Germline lookup yields CDR1 SGHTA and CDR2 FQGNSA. The CDR3 nucleotides read TGTGCCAGCAGCAGCGGGACTAGCGGGAGTGTGTACGAGCAGTACTTC. It encodes CASSSGTSGSVYEQYF.

The chain joins TRBV28 to TRBJ2-7; possibly TRBD2 for D (5 bases). Between the trimmed V and J ends, which lost 8 bases and 7 bases, there was a span of 21 bases. Germline V gene lookup returns CDR1 MDHEN and CDR2 SYDVKM. The length of the CDR3 is 14 residues. Written as DNA, the CDR3 is TGTGCCAGCCGAAGCCCCGGCCCCACGGGGGAGCAGTACTTC. It is translated as CASRSPGPTGEQYF.

V and J are TRBV28 and TRBJ2-2, with TRBD1 matching over 7 bases. The V segment lost 7 bases and the J segment 8 bases; nucleotides outside the gene matches: 7. CDR1 is MDHEN, CDR2 SYDVKM, per germline. The CDR3 runs 13 residues. CDR3 residues: CASNDRVPGELFF. DNA for the CDR3: TGTGCCAGCAATGACAGGGTTCCAGGGGAGCTGTTTTTT.

This clone has just a few counts. The chain has TRBV2 and TRBJ1-5; 7 bases match TRBD1. The CDR3 is 15 amino acids. With V trimmed by 3 bases and J by 3 bases, 5 bases remained unmatched. Germline loops: CDR1 SNHLY, CDR2 FYNNEI. This chain's CDR3 is CASSDSGTDNQPQHF. CDR3 DNA sequence: TGTGCCAGCAGTGACTCCGGGACAGACAATCAGCCCCAGCATTTT.

The DNA of the CDR3 is TGTGCCAGCAGCTTCCTGACAGCCGCTAACTATGGCTACACCTTC. Protein sequence: CASSFLTAANYGYTF. V gene TRBV5-6 combines with J gene TRBJ1-2; perhaps TRBD1 as D (5 bases). V lost 2 bases, J lost 0 bases, and 11 bases lay in between. From germline, CDR1 is SGHDT and CDR2 YYEEEE. The CDR3 is 15 residues long.

The V gene is TRBV28, the J gene TRBJ2-6; perhaps TRBD2 as D (6 bases). The germline V gene has CDR1 MDHEN and CDR2 SYDVKM. Trimming shortened V by 3 bases and J by 9 bases, and 9 bases separated the two germline ends. The CDR3 runs to 13 residues. CDR3 DNA sequence: TGTGCCAGCAGTTTGGGGGGAGTCAACGTCCTGACTTTC. It encodes CASSLGGVNVLTF.

The genes are TRBV7-8 and TRBJ2-6, with 7 bases that match TRBD1. The length of the CDR3 is 18 residues. The germline gives CDR1 SGHVS, CDR2 FQNEAQ. After removal of 5 bases from V and 0 bases from J, the junction contained 10 bases not matched to a gene. The CDR3: CASSDRGTVISGANVLTF. As DNA, the CDR3 is TGTGCCAGCAGCGATAGAGGGACAGTTATCTCTGGGGCCAACGTCCTGACTTTC.

This clone was recorded a few times. The chain is built from TRBV28 and TRBJ1-2, with TRBD1 as a possible D gene (6 bases). This CDR3 has 13 residues. V was trimmed by 6 bases and J by 8 bases, leaving 16 bases between them. Germline-derived CDR1 and CDR2 are MDHEN and SYDVKM. CDR3 in amino acids: CASSTQGIGGYTF. The CDR3 region has the DNA TGTGCCAGCAGCACACAGGGTATAGGCGGCTACACCTTC.

This chain's CDR3 is CSVERTLEREAFF. CDR3 in DNA: TGCAGCGTTGAACGAACCCTAGAACGGGAAGCTTTCTTT. The chain joins TRBV29-1 to TRBJ1-1; D uncertain. Between the trimmed V and J ends, which lost 2 bases and 8 bases, there was a span of 15 bases. The germline gives CDR1 SQVTM, CDR2 ANQGSEA. The length of the CDR3 is 13 residues. Full variable domain (rest looked up from reference TRBV29-1 and TRBJ1-1): SAVISQKPSRDICQRGTSLTIQCQVDSQVTMMFWYRQQPGQSLTLIATANQGSEATYESGFVIDKFPISRPNLTFSTLTVSNMSPEDSSIYLCSVERTLEREAFFGQGTRLTVV.

The chain uses TRBV6-5 and TRBJ1-4; TRBD1 might be the D (5 bases). Germline V CDR1 and CDR2: MNHEY, SVGAGI. The CDR3 is 13 amino acids. V was pared by 8 bases and J by 8 bases, with 15 bases between. This chain's CDR3 is CASQDSESEKLFF. The CDR3 DNA reads as TGTGCCAGCCAAGACAGCGAGTCGGAAAAACTGTTTTTT.

The CDR3 coding sequence is TGTGCCAGCAGTGAAGCGAAGACTAGCGGGCTCCGAGCGCAGTATTTT. Protein product: CASSEAKTSGLRAQYF. This rearrangement joins TRBV2 to TRBJ2-3; 10 bases line up with TRBD2. V was pared by 0 bases and J by 10 bases, with 10 bases of the junction left unmatched. The V gene's germline CDR1 is SNHLY and CDR2 FYNNEI. The CDR3 runs to 16 residues. The entire variable domain, with the rest obtained from reference TRBV2 and TRBJ2-3, is as follows: EPEVTQTPSHQVTQMGQEVILRCVPISNHLYFYWYRQILGQKVEFLVSFYNNEISEKSEIFDDQFSVERPDGSNFTLKIRSTKLEDSAMYFCASSEAKTSGLRAQYFGPGTRLTVL.

This rearrangement joins TRBV6-6 to TRBJ2-2; no firm D call. The CDR3 has 13 residues. With 2 bases removed from V and 5 bases from J, the gap between germline ends came to 6 bases. Germline values: CDR1 MNHNY, CDR2 SVGAGI (reference sequence). DNA for the CDR3: TGTGCCAGCAGTTACGGGCATACCGGGGAGCTGTTTTTT. Amino acids: CASSYGHTGELFF.

CDR3 sequence (DNA): TGTGCCAGCAGCGGGAGGGCAGCAGATACGCAGTATTTT. It specifies CASSGRAADTQYF. The chain links TRBV25-1 to TRBJ2-3; 8 bases align to TRBD2. The V gene end was trimmed by 6 bases and the J gene end by 4 bases; junction bases not matched to a gene: 3. This CDR3 contains 13 residues. Per germline, CDR1 MGHDK and CDR2 SYGVNS. The full variable domain, its missing parts supplied by reference TRBV25-1 and TRBJ2-3, is EADIYQTPRYLVIGTGKKITLECSQTMGHDKMYWYQQDPGMELHLIHYSYGVNSTEKGDLSSESTVSRIRTEHFPLTLESARPSHTSQYLCASSGRAADTQYFGPGTRLTVL.

This clone appeared a single time. The chain links TRBV27 to TRBJ2-3; 7 nucleotides match TRBD2. Germline V gene lookup returns CDR1 MNHEY and CDR2 SMNVEV (reference sequence). V lost 3 bases to trimming and J lost 4 bases; unmatched junction nucleotides: 7. The CDR3 loop spans 15 amino acids. The chain's CDR3 is CASSFGGRGSDTQYF. In DNA, the CDR3 is TGTGCCAGCAGTTTCGGCGGGAGAGGTTCAGATACGCAGTATTTT.

The V and J genes are TRBV29-1 and TRBJ2-5; tentatively, D is TRBD2 (7 bases). The CDR3 spans 14 residues. Germline V lookup: CDR1 SQVTM, CDR2 ANQGSEA. The V and J ends lost 6 bases and 2 bases respectively, with 16 bases between them. CDR3 amino acids: CSVPGEGGQETQYF. In DNA form, the CDR3 reads TGCAGCGTCCCAGGGGAGGGGGGACAAGAGACCCAGTACTTC.

The chain uses TRBV4-1 and TRBJ1-1; tentative D call: TRBD1 (6 bases). Deletions cut 1 base from V and 1 base from J, with 10 bases between. CDR3 length: 15 amino acids. The germline V gene has CDR1 MGHRA and CDR2 YSYEKL. Here the CDR3 DNA reads TGCGCCAGCAGCCAAGTAGGGGGAAAGAACACTGAAGCTTTCTTT. Translation gives CASSQVGGKNTEAFF.

The DNA of the CDR3 is TGTGCCAGCAGGTCAAATTCACCCCTCCACTTT. As protein: CASRSNSPLHF. The chain joins TRBV6-5 to TRBJ1-6; D not certain. Between the trimmed V and J ends, which lost 6 bases and 7 bases, there was a span of 4 bases. Germline V gene lookup returns CDR1 MNHEY and CDR2 SVGAGI. This CDR3 spans 11 amino acids.

CDR3 amino acids: CASSLRLERGSTKNIQYF. CDR3 DNA: TGTGCCAGCAGCTTAAGGTTGGAGCGGGGGTCTACCAAAAACATTCAGTACTTC. The chain employs TRBV13 and TRBJ2-4, with TRBD2 matching 8 bases. Germline CDR1 is PRHDT and CDR2 is FYEKMQ (reference sequence). The CDR3 contains 18 residues. The V segment lost 2 bases and the J segment 2 bases; nucleotides outside the gene matches: 11.

V is TRBV11-2 and J is TRBJ2-7; maybe TRBD2 (6 bases). Germline CDR1 and CDR2: SGHAT and FQNNGV. Trimming shortened V by 6 bases and J by 0 bases, and 15 bases separated the two germline ends. There are 15 residues in the CDR3. The CDR3 sequence: CASRGRLDDSYEQYF. The CDR3 DNA reads TGTGCCAGCAGGGGGAGACTAGACGACTCCTACGAGCAGTACTTC.

The CDR3 sequence is CASSPRVGGYTF. CDR3 nucleotides: TGTGCCAGCAGTCCCAGGGTGGGTGGCTACACCTTC. The chain has TRBV6-5 and TRBJ1-2; TRBD1 might be the D (5 bases). Trimming took off 5 bases at V and 7 bases at J, with 11 bases between the two ends. The CDR3 length is 12 residues. Per the germline V gene, CDR1 is MNHEY and CDR2 is SVGAGI.

The chain is built from TRBV11-3 and TRBJ2-4, with D unresolved. This CDR3 is 17 amino acids long. Germline CDR1 and CDR2: SGHNT and YENEEA. V lost 4 bases to trimming and J lost 0 bases, with 16 bases between them. CDR3 protein: CASSWNQDTLAKNIQYF. CDR3 nucleotides: TGTGCCAGCAGCTGGAATCAAGACACCTTAGCCAAAAACATTCAGTACTTC.